The T cell receptor beta chain described here comes from a study of early T cells in non-severe SARS-CoV-2 infection (dated by TCRdb to the early 2020s). For the study in its entirety: Because TCR sequencing was done on bulk RNA from unsorted whole blood, the alpha and beta chains could not be paired. What the authors observed across the whole study: Matching against VDJdb was skewed toward anti-spike CD8 responses, likely underestimated virus-specific expansions, and missed private and CD4 specificities.

The junction carries 12 bases between V and J, which are trimmed by 6 bases and 0 bases respectively. From the germline V gene (reference sequence), CDR1 is MNHEY and CDR2 is SMNVEV. The CDR3 covers 15 residues, taking in both the cysteine and the phenylalanine. The kept DNA is CDR3 alone, 45 bases in frame from the first base. This was a case-control study nested in a cohort of healthcare workers in London, UK, who had nasopharyngeal swab PCR tests and blood samples taken every week. Between 23 and 31 March 2020, the week of the UK lockdown, healthcare workers were enrolled and then followed up weekly for as long as 16 weeks. This clonotype appeared many times. The antigen it binds to is not known. One base away there is no much larger clone; base qualities are not given. Libraries were prepared through 5' RACE. The sequencing machine was a NextSeq 500. The TCR library protocol attached unique molecular identifiers to individual cDNA molecules to correct for sequencing error and PCR bias. Both TCR alpha and beta chains were sequenced, and tight co-correlation was observed between alpha and beta sequence abundances in each sample. On the study's bioinformatics: Decombinator V4 was used to annotate TCR sequences for V gene, J gene and CDR3. Expanded TCRs were defined as changing significantly between any two time points under a Poisson model with p below 0.0001. TCR abundances were normalised to the total number of TCRs sequenced per sample and were expressed as counts per million. TRAV1-2 paired with TRAJ12, TRAJ20 or TRAJ33 defined MAIT TCRs, while TRAV10 paired with TRAJ18 defined iNKT TCRs. A search of VDJdb, accessed on 1 November 2021, was run for TCRs annotated to CMV, EBV and SARS-CoV-2, with TCRs annotated for multiple antigens excluded. TCRdb passed the public sequencing reads through fastp at Q25 and MiXCR, retaining productive beta sequences. When rows share a CDR3 protein, they turn into one entry using the most common DNA and genes. TCRdb, rather than the study authors, made the V and J calls. Counted in this sample were 50,000 to 60,000 distinct CDR3 sequences; 6.2% of them appeared once. Under 5% of the sample lies in the top ten.

The sequenced sample was whole blood. The sequence is built from TRBV27 and TRBJ2-4, with TRBD1 as a weak D call on 6 bases. This receptor was identified in an adult who was a healthcare worker with PCR-confirmed SARS-CoV-2 infection or an uninfected control (not recorded which). The DNA reads as follows: TGTGCCAGCAGCAGTGGGACAACAGCCAAAAACATTCAGTACTTC. Its translation reads: CASSSGTTAKNIQYF.